This T cell receptor beta chain was captured in a study of blood T cell repertoires in COVID-19. There are 14 residues in the CDR3. The J segment lost 3 bases and the V segment lost 5 bases, leaving 7 bases of the junction unmatched. Germline values: CDR1 KGHSH, CDR2 LQKENI. The protocol was immunoSEQ multiplex PCR, while the TCRdb copy is restricted to in-frame clones and leaves out a portion. The sample includes around 200,000 clones, 80% to 90% of them seen just once. This TCR was sampled from a man aged 45-65 years with active or convalescent COVID-19. Sequenced sample: peripheral blood. This chain uses TRBV18 with TRBJ2-7; TRBD1 matches at 7 bases. CDR3: CASSGQVIDYEQYF. The CDR3 DNA is TGTGCCAGCTCAGGACAGGTGATAGACTACGAGCAGTACTTC.